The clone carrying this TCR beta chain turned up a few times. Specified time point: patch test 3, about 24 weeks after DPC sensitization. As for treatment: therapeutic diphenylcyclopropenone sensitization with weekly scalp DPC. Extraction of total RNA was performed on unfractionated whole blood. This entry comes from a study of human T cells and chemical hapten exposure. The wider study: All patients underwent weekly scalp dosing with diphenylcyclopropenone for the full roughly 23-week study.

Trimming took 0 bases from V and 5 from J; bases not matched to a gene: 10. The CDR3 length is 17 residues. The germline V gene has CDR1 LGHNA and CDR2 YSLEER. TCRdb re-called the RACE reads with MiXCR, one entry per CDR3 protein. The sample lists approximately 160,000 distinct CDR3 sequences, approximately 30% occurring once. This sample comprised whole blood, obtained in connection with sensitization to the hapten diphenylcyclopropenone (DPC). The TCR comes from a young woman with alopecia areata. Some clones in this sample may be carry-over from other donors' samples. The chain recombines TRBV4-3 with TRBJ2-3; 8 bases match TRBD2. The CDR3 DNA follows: TGCGCCAGCAGCCAAGATGGTCGGGGGGGCCTGGTAGATACGCAGTATTTT. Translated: CASSQDGRGGLVDTQYF.